The 18 T cell receptor beta chains in this list originate from one sample, sequenced in a study of T cell responses to AZD1222 COVID-19 vaccine. Only in-frame clones appear in the TCRdb table, and some are missing; sequencing was by immunoSEQ multiplex PCR. The sample has some 140,000 clones; more than 85% are singletons. The sample in question was peripheral blood, obtained on day 0 of AZD1222 vaccination. Every receptor here comes from an adult in good health.

The V call is TRBV7-3, the J call TRBJ2-1, with TRBD2 identical over 12 bases. The CDR3 is made up of 16 amino acids. Germline V gene sequence: CDR1 SGHTA, CDR2 FQGTGA. The J segment lost 5 bases and the V segment lost 5 bases, leaving 7 bases of the junction unmatched. The CDR3 reads CASSLGLAGRDNEQFF. The CDR3 coding sequence is TGTGCCAGCAGCCTTGGACTAGCGGGACGTGACAATGAGCAGTTCTTC.

This clone showed up just once. The chain uses TRBV6-2 or TRBV6-3 and TRBJ1-5; D possibly corresponds to TRBD1 (6 bases). V was trimmed by 6 bases and J by 4 bases, leaving 16 bases between them. Per germline, CDR1 MNHEY and CDR2 SVGEGT. The CDR3 is made up of 15 amino acids. CDR3 amino acids: CASSLGGGGNQPQHF. The CDR3 DNA follows: TGTGCCAGCAGCCTTGGAGGGGGGGGAAATCAGCCCCAGCATTTT.

The chain uses TRBV2 and TRBJ2-1; 7 positions match TRBD2. The CDR3 totals 15 residues. With V trimmed by 8 bases and J by 1 base, 8 bases remained unmatched. The germline CDR1 and CDR2 sequences are SNHLY and FYNNEI. CDR3 sequence: CASFKTGGSYNEQFF. CDR3 nucleotide sequence: TGTGCCAGCTTTAAAACGGGAGGATCCTACAATGAGCAGTTCTTC.

The rearrangement joins TRBV7-8 to TRBJ2-2; D uncertain. Germline CDR1 SGHVS, CDR2 FQNEAQ. The CDR3 runs to 12 residues. V dropped 6 bases and J dropped 7 bases, with 9 bases sitting between them. The CDR3 here is CASRREVGELFF. CDR3 coding DNA: TGTGCCAGCAGAAGGGAAGTCGGGGAGCTGTTTTTT. Full variable domain (missing parts from reference TRBV7-8 and TRBJ2-2): GAGVSQSPRYKVAKRGQDVALRCDPISGHVSLFWYQQALGQGPEFLTYFQNEAQLDKSGLPSDRFFAERPEGSVSTLKIQRTQQEDSAVYLCASRREVGELFFGEGSRLTVL.

CDR3 sequence (DNA): TGTGCCAGTAGTATAGATCATGCGGGAGTAAGCCCCTCCTACGAGCAGTACTTC. Its protein product is CASSIDHAGVSPSYEQYF. J is TRBJ2-7 and V is TRBV19, with TRBD2 identical over 7 bases. Germline-derived CDR1 and CDR2 are LNHDA and SQIVND (reference sequence). J lost 0 bases, V lost 0 bases, and 11 bases had no gene match. CDR3 size: 18 residues.

The chain carries TRBV6-2 or TRBV6-3 and TRBJ1-1; D ambiguous. V gave up 6 bases and J gave up 4 bases, with 12 bases separating them. There are 13 residues in the CDR3. CDR1 MNHEY and CDR2 SVGEGT come from the germline V gene. CDR3 nucleotide sequence: TGTGCCAGCAGCCATAGGGTCGGCACTGAAGCTTTCTTT. This codes for CASSHRVGTEAFF.

The J gene is TRBJ2-3, the V gene TRBV4-2, with 7 bases identical to TRBD2. Unmatched junction bases numbered 10, after V lost 0 bases and J lost 4 bases. Per the germline V gene, CDR1 is LGHNA and CDR2 is YNFKEQ. The CDR3 spans 17 residues. The CDR3 loop is CASSQDYQRGTADTQYF. The CDR3, as DNA: TGTGCCAGCAGCCAAGATTACCAGCGGGGAACCGCAGATACGCAGTATTTT.

The chain couples TRBV6-2 or TRBV6-3 to TRBJ2-5; perhaps TRBD1 as D (5 bases). Germline V gene data show CDR1 as MNHEY and CDR2 as SVGEGT. Trimming removed 5 bases from V and 1 base from J, with 20 bases in between. The CDR3 extends over 17 amino acids. CDR3 amino acids: CASSPHYLDKGQETQYF. The CDR3, as DNA: TGTGCCAGCAGTCCCCACTACTTGGACAAGGGCCAAGAGACCCAGTACTTC.

The V and J genes are TRBV5-1 and TRBJ2-3; TRBD2 agrees at 9 bases. The germline gives CDR1 SGHRS, CDR2 YFSETQ. The CDR3 covers 18 residues. The junction had 11 bases not matched to a gene; V was cut back by 0 bases and J by 3 bases. CDR3 sequence (DNA): TGCGCCAGCAGCTTGGGACCTAGGAGCGGGAGGTCTACAGATACGCAGTATTTT. This gives the protein CASSLGPRSGRSTDTQYF.

V and J are TRBV6-5 and TRBJ2-3, with TRBD2 as a possible D gene (6 bases). Germline assignment: CDR1 MNHEY and CDR2 SVGAGI. CDR3 length: 15 amino acids. Trimming removed 5 bases at V and 5 bases at J, with 17 bases between. This CDR3 reads CASSPGTRQGDTQYF. CDR3 bases: TGTGCCAGCAGTCCCGGGACTCGCCAAGGAGATACGCAGTATTTT.

The chain employs TRBV19 and TRBJ1-1; D perhaps matches TRBD1 (5 bases). CDR1 and CDR2 from the germline V gene are LNHDA and SQIVND (reference sequence). Trimming took off 2 bases at V and 4 bases at J, with 11 bases between the two ends. The CDR3 loop spans 14 amino acids. The CDR3 DNA follows: TGTGCCAGTAGTATATGGGGGAAGTCCACTGAAGCTTTCTTT. Translation: CASSIWGKSTEAFF.

The chain uses TRBV6-2 or TRBV6-3 and TRBJ1-1, with D possibly being TRBD1 (5 bases). The CDR3 contains 16 residues. The germline CDR1 and CDR2 sequences are MNHEY and SVGEGT. V lost 6 bases and J lost 1, with 18 bases in between. For the CDR3, the DNA is TGTGCCAGCAGCCGTTCGGGGGGAGAAGGGAACACTGAAGCTTTCTTT. As protein: CASSRSGGEGNTEAFF.

J is TRBJ2-2 and V is TRBV30; either TRBD1 or TRBD2 may fit D (7 bases each). CDR1 is GTSNPN, CDR2 SVGIG, per germline (reference sequence). Between the trimmed V and J ends, which lost 6 bases and 4 bases, there was a span of 15 bases. This CDR3 is built from 14 residues. The CDR3 sequence is CACSGGDLTGELFF. Here the CDR3 DNA reads TGTGCCTGCTCAGGGGGGGACCTCACCGGGGAGCTGTTTTTT.

The chain links TRBV7-7 to TRBJ2-7; 8 bases map to TRBD1. This CDR3 has 14 amino acids. V lost 5 bases and J lost 0; bases outside the gene matches: 3. Germline V lookup: CDR1 SSHAT, CDR2 FNYEAQ (reference sequence). Written as DNA, the CDR3 is TGTGCCAGCAGCCGGACAGGGAGCTCCTACGAGCAGTACTTC. Its protein product is CASSRTGSSYEQYF.

The rearrangement joins TRBV19 to TRBJ2-7; TRBD1 agrees at 7 bases. From germline, CDR1 is LNHDA and CDR2 SQIVND (reference sequence). V lost 5 bases and J lost 0; bases outside the gene matches: 7. This CDR3 spans 15 amino acids. CDR3 in amino acids: CASSVTTGPSYEQYF. The CDR3, as DNA: TGTGCCAGTAGTGTAACGACAGGGCCCTCCTACGAGCAGTACTTC.

The chain uses TRBV7-2 and TRBJ2-1, with 11 bases matching TRBD2. Germline CDR1 and CDR2: SGHTA and FQGNSA. J lost 4 bases, V lost 5 bases, and 4 bases had no gene match. There are 15 residues in the CDR3. CDR3 in amino acids: CASSLTSGGYNEQFF. The CDR3 DNA sequence: TGTGCCAGCAGCCTTACTAGCGGGGGTTACAATGAGCAGTTCTTC.

The genes are TRBV28 and TRBJ2-2; TRBD1 might be the D (5 bases). Between the trimmed V and J ends, which lost 7 bases and 5 bases, there was a span of 20 bases. Germline V gene lookup returns CDR1 MDHEN and CDR2 SYDVKM. The CDR3 sequence is 16 residues long. CDR3 nucleotide sequence: TGTGCCAGCATCCCCGCCGGGCAGGGTCGGACCGGGGAGCTGTTTTTT. Its protein is CASIPAGQGRTGELFF.

The chain uses TRBV28 and TRBJ2-6, with a possible D match to TRBD2 (5 bases). The length of the CDR3 is 16 residues. V shed 6 bases and J shed 0 bases, with 12 bases lying between them. Germline V lookup: CDR1 MDHEN, CDR2 SYDVKM. CDR3 sequence (DNA): TGTGCCAGCAGCGACCTCGGAGGCTCTGGGGCCAACGTCCTGACTTTC. Translating gives CASSDLGGSGANVLTF.